The 20 T cell receptor beta chains below all came from one sample that was sequenced in a study of T cell clonality in common variable immunodeficiency. Produced via immunoSEQ multiplex PCR; TCRdb's table is partial and in-frame only. The repertoire has tens of thousands of clones, none seen only once; the ten largest take approximately 1.4%. The specimen was peripheral blood mononuclear cells. The receptors derive from a person between 18 and 75 years old in good health.

This clone occurred many times. The CDR3 end is not reached by the read, which stops 3 residues before it; the germline J gene fills it in. V is TRBV18 and J is TRBJ2-7; 16 bases align to TRBD2. The CDR3 extends over 19 amino acids. Germline V CDR1 and CDR2: KGHSH, LQKENI. After removal of 4 bases from V and 5 bases from J, the junction contained 14 bases not matched to a gene. The CDR3 spells CASSLSRGTSGRGFHEQYF. Partial CDR3 DNA: TGTGCCAGCTCACTAAGTCGTGGGACTAGCGGGAGGGGGTTCCACGAG.

This clone has just a few counts. Sequencing ends 3 residues short of the CDR3 end; the germline J gene provides the rest. The chain carries TRBV25-1 and TRBJ2-6; 7 bases agree with TRBD1. The germline V gene encodes CDR1 MGHDK and CDR2 SYGVNS. Trimming removed 1 base from V and 0 bases from J; junction bases left unmatched: 6. The CDR3 runs 18 residues. The DNA read from the CDR3 is TGTGCCAGCAGTGAATTTGACAGGGCTTACTCTGGGGCCAACGTC. Residues: CASSEFDRAYSGANV. The entire CDR3 protein reads CASSEFDRAYSGANVLTF.

This clone was seen ten or more times. The read terminates 3 residues before the CDR3 end, so the remaining end is supplied by the germline J gene. This chain uses TRBV20-1 with TRBJ1-1, with TRBD1 identical over 8 bases. Germline V gives CDR1 DFQATT, CDR2 SNEGSKA (reference sequence). This CDR3 region has 15 residues. V shed 0 bases and J 6 bases; nucleotides not matched to a gene: 9. The CDR3 loop is CSARDRRQGSSEAFF. The sequenced CDR3 bases are TGCAGTGCTAGAGATCGGCGACAGGGGTCTTCTGAA.

This clone has ten or more counts. The CDR3 goes on 3 residues after the read ends, and that part is filled in from the germline J gene. This sequence joins TRBV20-1 and TRBJ2-2; 10 bases fit TRBD2. J lost 4 bases, V lost 2 bases, and 4 bases had no gene match. Germline-derived CDR1 and CDR2 are DFQATT and SNEGSKA (reference sequence). CDR3 length: 15 amino acids. CDR3 bases read: TGCAGTGCTAGAACTAGCGGGGCGGGCACCGGGGAG. It codes for CSARTSGAGTGE. The whole CDR3 sequence reads CSARTSGAGTGELFF.

The table lists this clone with many counts. The CDR3 goes on 3 residues after the read ends, and that part is filled in from the germline J gene. The gene calls are TRBV20-1 and TRBJ2-3, with TRBD2 matching over 15 bases. Germline V gene lookup returns CDR1 DFQATT and CDR2 SNEGSKA (reference sequence). Trimming cost V 5 bases and J 0 bases; bases outside gene matches: 9. This CDR3 has 18 residues. CDR3 DNA (partial): TGCAGTGCTCTGACTTCCGGGACTAGCGGGAGGAGCACAGATACG. It codes for CSALTSGTSGRSTDT. Given in full, the CDR3 is CSALTSGTSGRSTDTQYF.

Many counts were recorded for this clone. The chain's CDR3 is CASSLSLGGASSYEQYF. Partial CDR3 DNA: TGTGCCAGCAGTTTAAGTCTCGGCGGGGCTAGCTCCTACGAG. The chain uses TRBV28 and TRBJ2-7, with a weak D call TRBD2 (6 bases). The read comes to an end 3 residues before the CDR3 does, leaving the germline J gene to fill in the end. This CDR3 spans 17 amino acids. The V gene lost 2 bases and the J gene lost 0 bases, with 17 bases spanning the gap. The germline gives CDR1 MDHEN, CDR2 SYDVKM.

This clone was detected ten times or more. The read comes to an end 3 residues before the CDR3 does, leaving the germline J gene to fill in the end. This chain joins TRBV28 and TRBJ1-2; 7 bases align to TRBD1. The J segment lost 4 bases and the V segment lost 6 bases, leaving 8 bases of the junction unmatched. The CDR3 extends over 14 amino acids. Germline V gives CDR1 MDHEN, CDR2 SYDVKM. The CDR3 sequence: CASSQGGASYGYTF. The DNA read from the CDR3 is TGTGCCAGCAGCCAGGGGGGCGCCAGCTATGGC.

This clone has at least ten counts. The read finishes 3 residues shy of the CDR3 end, and the germline J gene is used to complete it. The J gene is TRBJ2-7, the V gene TRBV7-2; D may be TRBD1 (5 bases). The CDR3 totals 15 residues. Germline V gene sequence: CDR1 SGHTA, CDR2 FQGNSA. Trimming cost V 3 bases and J 3 bases, with 15 bases left between them. The CDR3: CASSFGNQGYYEQYF. The DNA read from the CDR3 is TGTGCCAGCAGCTTTGGGAACCAGGGATACTACGAG.

This clone was picked up many times. Read data end 3 residues before the CDR3 end; the end is taken from the germline J gene. This chain links TRBV6-2 or TRBV6-3 with TRBJ2-1; TRBD1 aligns across 9 bases. This CDR3 is 14 amino acids long. V lost 1 base and J lost 8; bases outside the gene matches: 3. Germline V gene sequence: CDR1 MNHEY, CDR2 SVGEGT. This CDR3 reads CASSYWGQGDEQFF. CDR3 bases read: TGTGCCAGCAGTTACTGGGGACAGGGCGATGAG.

This clone was recorded at least ten times. Sequencing ends 3 residues short of the CDR3 end; the germline J gene provides the rest. The genes are TRBV20-1 and TRBJ2-3, with D perhaps TRBD2 (6 bases). The germline V gene encodes CDR1 DFQATT and CDR2 SNEGSKA (reference sequence). V lost 5 bases to trimming and J lost 4 bases, with 13 bases between them. CDR3 length: 13 residues. Partial CDR3 DNA: TGCAGTGCTCGATATGCGGGATCAGATACG. Translation: CSARYAGSDT. The full CDR3 sequence reads CSARYAGSDTQYF.

This clone was seen ten or more times. Read sequence stops 3 residues before the CDR3 end, and the germline J gene provides the missing end. The chain couples TRBV5-4 to TRBJ2-2, with D perhaps TRBD2 (6 bases). The V and J ends lost 5 bases and 2 bases respectively, with 10 bases between them. This CDR3 is 14 amino acids long. CDR1 SGHNT and CDR2 YYREEE come from the germline V gene (reference sequence). CDR3 sequence reads: CASRGDSNTGELFF. CDR3 DNA (partial): TGTGCCAGCAGGGGGGACTCTAACACCGGGGAG.

This clone appeared many times. The CDR3 end lies 3 residues beyond the end of the read and is filled in from the germline J gene. This chain joins TRBV6-1 and TRBJ1-4; 9 bases are a match to TRBD1. The germline V gene encodes CDR1 MNHNS and CDR2 SASEGT. V gave up 3 bases and J gave up 6 bases; unmatched junction bases: 2. The CDR3 is 14 amino acids. The covered CDR3 bases are TGTGCCAGCAGTGAGGGACAGGGTTATGAAAAA. Translating gives CASSEGQGYEK. The entire CDR3 protein reads CASSEGQGYEKLFF.

This clone was seen repeatedly, ten times or more. The CDR3 end lies 3 residues beyond the end of the read and is filled in from the germline J gene. The chain is built from TRBV10-3 and TRBJ2-1; 8 nucleotides agree with TRBD2. V trimming: 4 bases; J trimming: 4 bases; junction bases outside the gene matches: 9. Looked up from germline, CDR1 is ENHRY and CDR2 is SYGVKD. The CDR3 has 16 residues. CDR3 region: CAISGEREHLYNEQFF. CDR3 DNA (partial): TGTGCCATCAGTGGCGAGCGGGAGCATCTGTACAATGAG.

This clone was seen at least ten times. The read is 3 residues too short to cover the CDR3 end, so that end is filled in from the germline J gene. The gene calls are TRBV4-2 and TRBJ2-3; 7 bases are a match to TRBD2. Germline CDR1 LGHNA, CDR2 YNFKEQ. Trimming cost V 1 base and J 0 bases; bases outside gene matches: 7. The CDR3 consists of 17 residues. CDR3 DNA, as far as it was read: TGTGCCAGCAGCCAAGGGCCTAGCGGAGCTAGCACAGATACG. This translates into CASSQGPSGASTDT. The full CDR3 sequence reads CASSQGPSGASTDTQYF.

Partial CDR3 DNA: TGTGCCAGCGGTGTCAGTCGGGGGTACGAG. Its translation: CASGVSRGYE. In full, the CDR3 is CASGVSRGYEQYF. The J gene is TRBJ2-7, the V gene TRBV7-3; D perhaps matches TRBD2 (6 bases). The sequence runs out 3 residues before the end of the CDR3; the remainder is reconstructed from the germline J gene. The CDR3 length is 13 residues. Trimming stripped 8 bases from V and 4 bases from J, with 15 bases between. CDR1 is SGHTA, CDR2 FQGTGA, per germline.

This clone was observed at least ten times. Read data end 3 residues before the CDR3 end; the end is taken from the germline J gene. The chain uses TRBV2 and TRBJ2-4; a possible D gene is TRBD2 (5 bases). V gave up 8 bases and J gave up 7 bases, with 18 bases separating them. Germline loops: CDR1 SNHLY, CDR2 FYNNEI. This CDR3 is 14 amino acids long. The CDR3 DNA, read in part, is TGTGCCAGCCAGGCCCCGACGAGGGCCAACATT. This codes for CASQAPTRANI. The entire CDR3 reads CASQAPTRANIQYF.

The table lists this clone with many counts. The sequence runs out 3 residues before the end of the CDR3; the remainder is reconstructed from the germline J gene. The chain has TRBV7-8 and TRBJ1-4, with 7 bases fitting TRBD1. Germline V lookup: CDR1 SGHVS, CDR2 FQNEAQ. The CDR3 runs 15 residues. Trimming cost V 7 bases and J 7 bases; bases outside gene matches: 12. CDR3 residues: CASKTGQARGEKLFF. Incomplete CDR3 DNA: TGTGCCAGCAAGACCGGACAGGCGAGGGGTGAAAAA.

In its sample, this clone was seen many times. The sequence runs out 3 residues before the end of the CDR3; the remainder is reconstructed from the germline J gene. The chain uses TRBV30 and TRBJ2-3; 14 bases fit TRBD2. With 3 bases clipped from V and 4 bases from J, the junction kept 6 bases outside the gene matches. There are 16 residues in the CDR3. The germline gives CDR1 GTSNPN, CDR2 SVGIG (reference sequence). CDR3 bases read: TGTGCCTGGAGGGGCGGGACTAGCGGGAGATCAGATACG. Its protein product is CAWRGGTSGRSDT. In full, the CDR3 is CAWRGGTSGRSDTQYF.

The sample holds many counts of this clone. Sequencing ends 3 residues short of the CDR3 end; the germline J gene provides the rest. The rearrangement links TRBV19 to TRBJ2-7; D might be TRBD1 (6 bases). Trimming stripped 11 bases from V and 4 bases from J, with 18 bases between. The CDR3 consists of 13 residues. The germline V gene encodes CDR1 LNHDA and CDR2 SQIVND (reference sequence). CDR3 loop: CASSGTILYEQYF. The CDR3 bases that were read are TGTGCCTCTTCCGGGACAATCTTGTACGAG.

This clone was seen ten or more times. The read ends 3 residues shy of where the CDR3 ends; the end is completed using the germline J gene. The chain carries TRBV6-1 and TRBJ1-5, with D uncertain. V was trimmed by 1 base and J by 2 bases, leaving 9 bases between them. Germline assignment: CDR1 MNHNS and CDR2 SASEGT. The CDR3 is made up of 15 amino acids. Partial CDR3 DNA: TGTGCCAGCAGTGAAGGTTGGGCCCGCAATCAGCCC. Amino acids: CASSEGWARNQP. The full CDR3 sequence reads CASSEGWARNQPQHF.